A single sample gave rise to the 30 T cell receptor beta chains below, sequenced in a study of blood T cells in healthy people across ages. For the second PCR, which ran for roughly 6 to 11 cycles, a sample-barcoded 5' primer and a J-beta primer mix were used. TCRdb re-called the 5' RACE reads with MiXCR, one entry per CDR3 protein. The profile shows fewer than 1,000,000 distinct CDR3 sequences, 35% to 60% of them singletons. The specimen was blood. The receptor source for this set is a man older than 75 in good health.

This clonotype was found many times. V is TRBV20-1 and J is TRBJ2-3, with D possibly being TRBD1 (5 bases). V shed 0 bases and J shed 2 bases, with 15 bases lying between them. This CDR3 has 16 amino acids. Looked up from germline, CDR1 is DFQATT and CDR2 is SNEGSKA (reference sequence). CDR3 DNA sequence: TGCAGTGCTAGAGATTATTCAGGGCAGGACACAGATACGCAGTATTTT. Encoded protein: CSARDYSGQDTDTQYF.

As for this clonotype: It may be a read error: a sequence one base away is much more abundant. The chain carries TRBV4-1 and TRBJ1-5; no definite D call. This CDR3 has 18 amino acids. The germline V and J ends were trimmed by 4 bases and 7 bases, with 26 bases remaining between them. Germline CDR1 MGHRA, CDR2 YSYEKL. CDR3: CASSREGGPGRTGQPQHF. The CDR3 DNA reads TGCGCCAGCAGCCGAGAAGGTGGGCCGGGGAGAACTGGCCAGCCCCAGCATTTT.

The chain recombines TRBV25-1 with TRBJ2-5; D is perhaps TRBD1 (5 bases). The CDR3 totals 14 residues. With 1 base removed from V and 1 base from J, the gap between germline ends came to 7 bases. Per the germline V gene, CDR1 is MGHDK and CDR2 is SYGVNS. CDR3 loop: CASSESRGQETQYF. For the CDR3, the DNA is TGTGCCAGCAGTGAATCTAGGGGCCAAGAGACCCAGTACTTC.

A word on this clonotype: The junction shows a germline mismatch at one end, possibly a read error. This chain connects TRBV3-1 to TRBJ2-3; D is possibly TRBD1 (6 bases). This CDR3 contains 14 residues. Per the germline V gene, CDR1 is LGHDT and CDR2 is YNNKEL (reference sequence). In nucleotides, the CDR3 is TGTGCCAGCAGCCAAGACCTTTTAGGGGGTACGCGGTATTTT. It codes for CASSQDLLGGTRYF.

V and J are TRBV7-2 and TRBJ2-1; D uncertain. The V gene lost 5 bases and the J gene lost 4 bases, with 12 bases spanning the gap. There are 14 residues in the CDR3. CDR1 SGHTA and CDR2 FQGNSA come from the germline V gene. The CDR3 loop reads CASSQITTYNEQFF. The CDR3 bases are TGTGCCAGCAGCCAAATCACGACGTACAATGAGCAGTTCTTC.

As for this clonotype: A single base separates this from a much larger clone, so it may be a read error. The chain carries TRBV13 and TRBJ2-5; TRBD1 is a possible D gene (6 bases). The J call may be wrong; the DNA end is better matched by TRBJ2-7. The CDR3 contains 14 residues. Germline values: CDR1 PRHDT, CDR2 FYEKMQ (reference sequence). For the CDR3, the DNA is TGTGCCAGCAGCGAAAACAGGGAATGGGACGAGCAGTACTTC. Protein sequence: CASSENREWDEQYF.

V usage is TRBV29-1 and J usage is TRBJ2-2; no reliable D call. Germline V gene lookup returns CDR1 SQVTM and CDR2 ANQGSEA. This CDR3 is 11 amino acids long. Trimming stripped 7 bases from V and 2 bases from J, with 5 bases between. For the CDR3, the DNA is TGCAGCGGCAGAAACACCGGGGAGCTGTTTTTT. Its protein is CSGRNTGELFF.

V and J are TRBV5-1 and TRBJ2-3; 7 nucleotides agree with TRBD1. The CDR3 has 15 amino acids. The germline V gene has CDR1 SGHRS and CDR2 YFSETQ. The V segment lost 4 bases and the J segment 5 bases; nucleotides outside the gene matches: 10. The chain's CDR3 is CASSLRQGGQDTQYF. The CDR3 nucleotides are TGCGCCAGCAGCCTGAGACAGGGCGGGCAAGATACGCAGTATTTT.

The V call is TRBV10-3, the J call TRBJ1-6; 11 bases map to TRBD1. CDR3 length equals 14 residues. CDR1 and CDR2 (germline): ENHRY, SYGVKD. Trimming at V came to 6 bases and at J to 8 bases, leaving 3 bases not matched to a gene. DNA for the CDR3: TGTGCCATCAGCGGGACAGGGGGGGATTCACCCCTCCACTTT. The encoded protein is CAISGTGGDSPLHF.

The chain recombines TRBV20-1 with TRBJ2-3; a possible D gene is TRBD2 (6 bases). Germline loops: CDR1 DFQATT, CDR2 SNEGSKA (reference sequence). The V gene lost 3 bases and the J gene lost 5 bases, with 9 bases spanning the gap. CDR3 size: 12 residues. The CDR3: CSASTSLDTQYF. CDR3 bases: TGCAGTGCTAGCACTAGCCTAGATACGCAGTATTTT.

The chain employs TRBV5-1 and TRBJ2-7, with no clear D. Looked up from germline, CDR1 is SGHRS and CDR2 is YFSETQ. The CDR3 is 14 residues long. The V end was cut by 4 bases, the J end by 0 bases, with 11 bases between. The CDR3 here is CASSPTDPSYEQYF. CDR3 DNA sequence: TGCGCCAGCAGCCCCACGGACCCCTCCTACGAGCAGTACTTC.

The chain links TRBV7-2 to TRBJ1-5, with 7 bases aligning to TRBD1. The CDR3 totals 17 residues. The ends lost 1 base at V and 4 bases at J; junction bases unmatched: 10. Germline lookup yields CDR1 SGHTA and CDR2 FQGNSA. CDR3 residues: CASSLGFRAGGNQPQHF. The CDR3 DNA sequence: TGTGCCAGCAGCTTAGGATTTCGGGCAGGGGGAAATCAGCCCCAGCATTTT.

This chain connects TRBV7-2 to TRBJ2-3, with D perhaps matching TRBD1 (6 bases). Germline V lookup: CDR1 SGHTA, CDR2 FQGNSA. Between the trimmed V and J ends, which lost 2 bases and 3 bases, there was a span of 18 bases. The CDR3 spans 17 residues. CDR3 nucleotides: TGTGCCAGCAGCTTATCCGGGACACAAATAGATACAGATACGCAGTATTTT. Translated, it gives CASSLSGTQIDTDTQYF. Variable domain in full (rest from reference TRBV7-2 and TRBJ2-3): GAGVSQSPSNKVTEKGKDVELRCDPISGHTALYWYRQSLGQGLEFLIYFQGNSAPDKSGLPSDRFSAERTGGSVSTLTIQRTQQEDSAVYLCASSLSGTQIDTDTQYFGPGTRLTVL.

This clonotype was picked up a small number of times. CDR3 coding DNA: TGTGCCACCAGTGACGGGGCAGACAGCGTCGTCGAAACGCAGTATTTT. Translated: CATSDGADSVVETQYF. The chain links TRBV24-1 to TRBJ2-3; the D call may be TRBD1 or TRBD2 (5 bases each). Per germline, CDR1 KGHDR and CDR2 SFDVKD. This CDR3 has 16 residues. Deletions cut 4 bases from V and 9 bases from J, with 22 bases between.

This clonotype was detected only a few times. The V gene is TRBV11-2, the J gene TRBJ2-3, with D possibly matching TRBD2 (5 bases). Trimming cost V 3 bases and J 1 base, with 11 bases left between them. This CDR3 comprises 15 residues. Germline V gene sequence: CDR1 SGHAT, CDR2 FQNNGV. The CDR3 bases are TGTGCCAGCAGCTTTTATAGCGCCCGCACAGATACGCAGTATTTT. Protein: CASSFYSARTDTQYF.

V is TRBV5-1 and J is TRBJ2-7; no firm D call. CDR1 is SGHRS, CDR2 YFSETQ, per germline. The V gene lost 4 bases and the J gene lost 7 bases, with 15 bases spanning the gap. The CDR3 consists of 13 residues. The CDR3 sequence is CASSPGRAREQYF. The DNA for the CDR3 is TGCGCCAGCAGCCCCGGACGCGCACGGGAGCAGTACTTC.

As DNA, the CDR3 is TGTGCCAGCAGCCCTTCTTCCGGGACAGGGGCCAGCAATCAGCCCCAGCATTTT. Translation gives CASSPSSGTGASNQPQHF. The chain has TRBV3-1 and TRBJ1-5, with 10 bases identical to TRBD1. The V and J ends lost 4 bases and 1 base, in that order; junction bases with no gene match: 10. Germline assignment: CDR1 LGHDT and CDR2 YNNKEL (reference sequence). This CDR3 has 18 residues.

The sample holds a few counts of this clonotype. This chain links TRBV4-2 with TRBJ2-3; no reliable D call. Germline V gene lookup returns CDR1 LGHNA and CDR2 YNFKEQ. This CDR3 has 15 amino acids. Trimming cost V 4 bases and J 3 bases, with 14 bases left between them. CDR3 in amino acids: CASSPEASATDTQYF. CDR3 bases: TGTGCCAGCAGCCCTGAGGCTAGTGCGACAGATACGCAGTATTTT.

This clonotype appeared a few times. The CDR3 here is CASSAITDKNIQYF. The CDR3, as DNA: TGTGCCAGCAGCGCCATTACGGACAAAAACATTCAGTACTTC. This chain joins TRBV12-3 or TRBV12-4 and TRBJ2-4, with D unclear. The CDR3 is 14 residues long. V lost 6 bases, J lost 3 bases, and 12 bases lay in between.

The V gene is TRBV12-3 or TRBV12-4, the J gene TRBJ1-2; D not certain. Trimming removed 3 bases from V and 7 bases from J, with 3 bases in between. CDR3 length: 10 amino acids. The CDR3 region is CASSFTGYTF. CDR3 DNA sequence: TGTGCCAGCAGTTTTACTGGCTACACCTTC.

J is TRBJ1-2 and V is TRBV6-5; TRBD1 agrees at 8 bases. The junction had 16 bases not matched to a gene; V was cut back by 0 bases and J by 7 bases. The germline gives CDR1 MNHEY, CDR2 SVGAGI. CDR3 length: 18 residues. In DNA, the CDR3 is TGTGCCAGCAGTTACTCGAAAGGAGGACAGGGTATTCTGGGTGGCTACACCTTC. Amino acid sequence: CASSYSKGGQGILGGYTF.

The rearrangement links TRBV10-3 to TRBJ1-1, with D hard to call. The germline gives CDR1 ENHRY, CDR2 SYGVKD. The CDR3 extends over 13 amino acids. Trimming pared 7 bases from V and 0 bases from J, leaving 9 bases between. CDR3 sequence reads: CAITHTVNTEAFF. The CDR3 nucleotides read TGTGCCATCACCCATACAGTGAACACTGAAGCTTTCTTT.

This clonotype was seen ten or more times. This chain connects TRBV4-2 to TRBJ2-5; D gene ambiguous. Germline CDR1 and CDR2: LGHNA and YNFKEQ. V shed 1 base and J shed 3 bases, with 9 bases lying between them. CDR3 length equals 14 residues. The CDR3, as DNA: TGTGCCAGCAGCCAAGGCGTAGCAGAAGAGACCCAGTACTTC. It yields the protein CASSQGVAEETQYF.

As concerns this clonotype: This may arise from a read error, as a much more abundant clone is one base away. The chain uses TRBV7-2 and TRBJ2-4, with 9 nucleotides matching TRBD2. The tail of the sequence fits TRBJ2-7 better, so the J call may be wrong. The CDR3 loop spans 16 amino acids. Germline V lookup: CDR1 SGHTA, CDR2 FQGNSA. Here the CDR3 DNA reads TGTGCCAGCAGCCAGGGGGGAGCGGGAGGTCGATACGAGCAGTACTTC. Translating it yields CASSQGGAGGRYEQYF.

The chain joins TRBV29-1 to TRBJ2-5; 12 bases agree with TRBD2. CDR3 size: 13 residues. Germline CDR1 and CDR2: SQVTM and ANQGSEA. The J segment lost 11 bases and the V segment lost 7 bases, leaving 11 bases of the junction unmatched. The CDR3 DNA is TGCAGCGCTTCGACTAGCGGGAGTGAGGAGCAGTACTTC. Its translation is CSASTSGSEEQYF.

Only a few counts were recorded for this clonotype. The chain employs TRBV7-2 and TRBJ1-2; D is uncertain. CDR1 SGHTA and CDR2 FQGNSA come from the germline V gene. The CDR3 length is 14 residues. V gave up 1 base and J gave up 8 bases, with 14 bases separating them. CDR3 DNA sequence: TGTGCCAGCAGCTTAGACGGGGTATTGGGGGGCTACACCTTC. Its translation is CASSLDGVLGGYTF.

The chain couples TRBV5-1 to TRBJ2-1, with 9 nucleotides matching TRBD2. The trim removed 4 bases at V and 5 bases at J, leaving 7 bases unmatched. This CDR3 region has 15 residues. Germline V gene data show CDR1 as SGHRS and CDR2 as YFSETQ. CDR3 in DNA: TGCGCCAGCAGCCCTGGACTAGCGAGGAACAATGAGCAGTTCTTC. It translates to CASSPGLARNNEQFF.

This sequence joins TRBV3-1 and TRBJ2-1; TRBD1 or TRBD2 may be the D gene (5 bases each). This CDR3 is built from 14 residues. From germline, CDR1 is LGHDT and CDR2 YNNKEL (reference sequence). The V end was cut by 4 bases, the J end by 6 bases, with 13 bases between. The CDR3 protein is CASSPWGIPNEQFF. CDR3 bases: TGTGCCAGCAGCCCGTGGGGGATTCCCAATGAGCAGTTCTTC.

J is TRBJ1-6 and V is TRBV27; 8 nucleotides align to TRBD1. Germline V lookup: CDR1 MNHEY, CDR2 SMNVEV (reference sequence). Trimming cost V 6 bases and J 9 bases; bases outside gene matches: 10. This CDR3 spans 15 amino acids. CDR3 bases: TGTGCCAGCAGACGACAGGGGTCCCTAGGTTCACCCCTCCACTTT. Encoded protein: CASRRQGSLGSPLHF.

The rearrangement joins TRBV25-1 to TRBJ1-2, with 8 bases aligning to TRBD1. This CDR3 comprises 13 residues. With V trimmed by 3 bases and J by 8 bases, 5 bases remained unmatched. The germline CDR1 and CDR2 sequences are MGHDK and SYGVNS. CDR3 sequence reads: CASSDRDRSGYTF. CDR3 nucleotides: TGTGCCAGCAGTGACCGGGACAGGTCGGGCTACACCTTC.